This TCR beta chain was recorded in a study of preoperative IRX-2 immunotherapy in early breast cancer. The CDR3 has 16 amino acids. Germline loops: CDR1 MNHGY, CDR2 SAAAGT. Trimming took 5 bases from V and 8 from J; bases not matched to a gene: 12. As to treatment: preoperative locoregional IRX-2 cytokine immunotherapy. Samples came from a phase Ib trial of preoperative locoregional IRX-2 cytokine immunotherapy. This clone has a single count. TCRdb keeps only in-frame clones here, not all; method: immunoSEQ multiplex PCR. The data show about 89,000 clones, more than 80% seen once. The TCR was taken from a human donor with breast cancer. The chain links TRBV6-8 to TRBJ2-1; 10 bases line up with TRBD2. The sequenced sample was tumor tissue, obtained after IRX-2 immunotherapy. For the CDR3, the DNA is TGTGCCAGCAGTGACCCCCCTAGCGGGAGAAGCGATGAGCAGTTCTTC. It codes for CASSDPPSGRSDEQFF.